Detailed here is one T cell receptor (beta chain). This entry belongs to a study of shared clonotypes between healthy human individuals. Using immunoSEQ multiplex PCR, the repertoire was profiled, and TCRdb retains in-frame clones only, with some absent. The sample records 2.3 million or so clones, 85% to 95% being singletons. This CDR3 spans 16 amino acids. J was trimmed by 0 bases and V by 6 bases; bases with no gene match: 5. Germline CDR1 reads SNHLY; CDR2 reads FYNNEI. Material for sequencing was naive CD4+ T cells from PBMCs. Subset described: CD45RA+ positively selected. V gene TRBV2 combines with J gene TRBJ2-1; 10 bases agree with TRBD1. The origin of this receptor is a man aged 18 to 29 in good health. Some clones in this sample may be carry-over from other donors' samples. The CDR3 region is CASRTTGGRSYNEQFF. DNA of the CDR3: TGTGCCAGCAGAACGACAGGGGGCCGCTCCTACAATGAGCAGTTCTTC.